A selection of T cell receptor beta chains follows, all from one sample in a study of cytomegalovirus exposure and HLA in healthy donors. Sequencing used immunoSEQ multiplex PCR; TCRdb keeps in-frame clones, though not all of them. The data contain about 150,000 clones, 75% to 80% of them singletons. Sequencing was done on a sample of PBMCs. These TCRs come from a woman younger than 45 in good health and CMV-seronegative. Both conserved end residues are part of each CDR3. The order of the fields is V gene, clone size, D gene, J gene, CDR3 DNA, CDR3 protein. A D gene is named only where the DNA matches it firmly. Part of the rows lack a size; the others show once, few, many or a class for expanded clones.

v_gene: TRBV4-3; abundance: .; d_gene: .; j_gene: TRBJ1-3; CDR3nt: TGCGCCAGCAGCCAAGATCCAGGGATCTCTGGAAACACCATATATTTT; CDR3aa: CASSQDPGISGNTIYF
v_gene: TRBV4-3; abundance: once; d_gene: .; j_gene: TRBJ2-3; CDR3nt: TGCGCCAGCAGCGCCGTGGGGGGTCGGACAGATACGCAGTATTTT; CDR3aa: CASSAVGGRTDTQYF
v_gene: TRBV2; abundance: once; d_gene: .; j_gene: TRBJ1-1; CDR3nt: TGTGCCAGCAGTGAAGCTCGGGGGGGAGCTTTCTTT; CDR3aa: CASSEARGGAFF
v_gene: TRBV2; abundance: .; d_gene: .; j_gene: TRBJ2-6; CDR3nt: TGTGCCAGTCGGGGATCCTCTGGGGCCAACGTCCTGACTTTC; CDR3aa: CASRGSSGANVLTF
v_gene: TRBV7-2; abundance: .; d_gene: .; j_gene: TRBJ1-1; CDR3nt: TGTGCCAGCACCCTAAGCACTGAAGCTTTCTTT; CDR3aa: CASTLSTEAFF
v_gene: TRBV5-1; abundance: .; d_gene: .; j_gene: TRBJ1-1; CDR3nt: TGCGCCAGCAGCTCCCCGGGAGAAGGTTTCTGGGGAGCTTTCTTT; CDR3aa: CASSSPGEGFWGAFF
v_gene: TRBV10-2; abundance: once; d_gene: .; j_gene: TRBJ2-3; CDR3nt: TGCGCCAGCAGTGCGCGGGGCGAGACTAGCACAGATACGCAGTATTTT; CDR3aa: CASSARGETSTDTQYF
v_gene: TRBV6-1; abundance: .; d_gene: .; j_gene: TRBJ2-3; CDR3nt: TGTGCCGGCAGCACCTTACAGGGCGCAGATACGCAGTATTTT; CDR3aa: CAGSTLQGADTQYF
v_gene: TRBV19; abundance: .; d_gene: .; j_gene: TRBJ1-2; CDR3nt: TGTGCCAGTAGTCACGCAATTAATCAGGGGTGGTATGGCTACACCTTC; CDR3aa: CASSHAINQGWYGYTF
v_gene: TRBV2; abundance: .; d_gene: TRBD1; j_gene: TRBJ2-2; CDR3nt: TGTGCCAGCAGGCCCGGGACAGGCAGAACCGGGGAGCTGTTTTTT; CDR3aa: CASRPGTGRTGELFF
v_gene: TRBV7-6; abundance: .; d_gene: TRBD2; j_gene: TRBJ2-1; CDR3nt: TGTGCCAGCAGCTTAGGGTCGGCTAGCGGGATAGGAAATGAGCAGTTCTTC; CDR3aa: CASSLGSASGIGNEQFF
v_gene: TRBV7-2; abundance: .; d_gene: .; j_gene: TRBJ2-3; CDR3nt: TGTGCCAGCAGCATCAATGCAGCCGGGGTGACAGATACGCAGTATTTT; CDR3aa: CASSINAAGVTDTQYF
v_gene: TRBV19; abundance: .; d_gene: TRBD2; j_gene: TRBJ2-7; CDR3nt: TGTGCCAGTAGTCCCGGGACTCCCCGGGGGGTGTGGGAGCAGTACTTC; CDR3aa: CASSPGTPRGVWEQYF
v_gene: TRBV30; abundance: once; d_gene: .; j_gene: TRBJ1-1; CDR3nt: TGTGCCTGGGGTGGGGGCGTGAACACTGAAGCTTTCTTT; CDR3aa: CAWGGGVNTEAFF
v_gene: TRBV10-2; abundance: .; d_gene: TRBD1; j_gene: TRBJ1-5; CDR3nt: TGCGCCAGCAGAGGGACAGGGGGCGATCAGCCCCAGCATTTT; CDR3aa: CASRGTGGDQPQHF
v_gene: TRBV27; abundance: .; d_gene: .; j_gene: TRBJ2-5; CDR3nt: TGTGCCAGCAGTAACACAGGTTTCTCAAGGGGGGAGACCCAGTACTTC; CDR3aa: CASSNTGFSRGETQYF
v_gene: TRBV7-3; abundance: .; d_gene: TRBD2; j_gene: TRBJ2-1; CDR3nt: TGTGCCAGCAGCCCCGGGGGGAGGGTCTATGAGCAGTTCTTC; CDR3aa: CASSPGGRVYEQFF
v_gene: TRBV5-4; abundance: .; d_gene: TRBD1; j_gene: TRBJ1-2; CDR3nt: TGTGCCAGCAGCTTGCCCCGGGACAGGGGGTTATGGGGTGGCTACACCTTC; CDR3aa: CASSLPRDRGLWGGYTF
v_gene: TRBV4-1; abundance: .; d_gene: .; j_gene: TRBJ1-2; CDR3nt: TGCGCCAGCAGCCAAGATCTTACAGTGACGACCCGGTCGTGGGGCTACACCTTC; CDR3aa: CASSQDLTVTTRSWGYTF
v_gene: TRBV4-3; abundance: once; d_gene: TRBD2; j_gene: TRBJ2-3; CDR3nt: TGCGCCAGCAGCCAAAGCTTCAGGACTAGCGGGAGCACAGATACGCAGTATTTT; CDR3aa: CASSQSFRTSGSTDTQYF
v_gene: TRBV5-4; abundance: .; d_gene: TRBD2; j_gene: TRBJ2-3; CDR3nt: TGTGCCAGCAGACCCCCGAGCGGGGGGGTCGATACGCAGTATTTT; CDR3aa: CASRPPSGGVDTQYF
v_gene: TRBV12-5; abundance: .; d_gene: .; j_gene: TRBJ1-1; CDR3nt: TGTGCTAGTGGTTTGTCTGCGATAGGGGGCACTGAAGCTTTCTTT; CDR3aa: CASGLSAIGGTEAFF
v_gene: TRBV5-5; abundance: .; d_gene: .; j_gene: TRBJ2-7; CDR3nt: TGTGCCAGCAGCTTGGAGGAAGGCGGTTCGGACGAGCAGTACTTC; CDR3aa: CASSLEEGGSDEQYF
v_gene: TRBV9; abundance: .; d_gene: TRBD1; j_gene: TRBJ1-2; CDR3nt: TGTGCCAGCAGCGTACAGACAGGGCCTAACTATGGCTACACCTTC; CDR3aa: CASSVQTGPNYGYTF
v_gene: TRBV27; abundance: .; d_gene: TRBD1; j_gene: TRBJ1-1; CDR3nt: TGTGCCAGCCGTCTTGACAGGGGCACTGAAGCTTTCTTT; CDR3aa: CASRLDRGTEAFF
v_gene: TRBV7-9; abundance: .; d_gene: .; j_gene: TRBJ2-5; CDR3nt: TGTGCCAGCAGCCCTACAGGGAGAGAGACCCAGTACTTC; CDR3aa: CASSPTGRETQYF
v_gene: TRBV11-2; abundance: .; d_gene: .; j_gene: TRBJ2-2; CDR3nt: TGTGCCAGCAGCTTAGTCTTAGTCACCGGGGAGCTGTTTTTT; CDR3aa: CASSLVLVTGELFF
v_gene: TRBV7-2; abundance: .; d_gene: TRBD1; j_gene: TRBJ2-6; CDR3nt: TGTGCCAGCACCGAGGGGACAGGGGGGGCCAACGTCCTGACTTTC; CDR3aa: CASTEGTGGANVLTF
v_gene: TRBV30; abundance: .; d_gene: .; j_gene: TRBJ1-4; CDR3nt: TGTGCCTGGAGGGGGGGGCCCGCAACTAATGAAAAACTGTTTTTT; CDR3aa: CAWRGGPATNEKLFF
v_gene: TRBV30; abundance: .; d_gene: TRBD1; j_gene: TRBJ1-6; CDR3nt: TGTGCCTGCCATTCCGGACAGGGAGATAATTCACCCCTCCACTTT; CDR3aa: CACHSGQGDNSPLHF
v_gene: TRBV6-5; abundance: few; d_gene: .; j_gene: TRBJ1-1; CDR3nt: TGTGCCAGCAGCCCTGGGCTGAACACTGAAGCTTTCTTT; CDR3aa: CASSPGLNTEAFF
v_gene: TRBV6-6; abundance: .; d_gene: TRBD1; j_gene: TRBJ2-7; CDR3nt: TGTGCCAGCAGTTACTCCCGGACAGGGGTATACGAGCAGTACTTC; CDR3aa: CASSYSRTGVYEQYF
v_gene: TRBV14; abundance: .; d_gene: TRBD1; j_gene: TRBJ1-1; CDR3nt: TGTGCCAGCAGCCAACTAATCCCCGGGGACAGGGGGGTAACTGAAGCTTTCTTT; CDR3aa: CASSQLIPGDRGVTEAFF
v_gene: TRBV5-1; abundance: medium-sized; d_gene: .; j_gene: TRBJ2-7; CDR3nt: TGCGCCAGCAGCTTGGCGGGGGAGGTCGGCGAGCAGTACTTC; CDR3aa: CASSLAGEVGEQYF
v_gene: TRBV19; abundance: .; d_gene: .; j_gene: TRBJ1-3; CDR3nt: TGTGCCAGTACCTCGGACAGTGGAAACACCATATATTTT; CDR3aa: CASTSDSGNTIYF
v_gene: TRBV7-2; abundance: few; d_gene: TRBD2; j_gene: TRBJ2-7; CDR3nt: TGTGCCAGCAGCTTTAGCGGGGGGCCCTACGAGCAGTACTTC; CDR3aa: CASSFSGGPYEQYF
v_gene: TRBV6-1; abundance: .; d_gene: .; j_gene: TRBJ1-2; CDR3nt: TGTGCCAGCAGTGAAGCGATGGGAGGGACCGCCCTTTATGGCTACACCTTC; CDR3aa: CASSEAMGGTALYGYTF
v_gene: TRBV11-2; abundance: once; d_gene: TRBD1; j_gene: TRBJ1-5; CDR3nt: TGTGCCAGCAGTCCTGACAGGGATCATCAGCCCCAGCATTTT; CDR3aa: CASSPDRDHQPQHF
v_gene: TRBV29-1; abundance: few; d_gene: .; j_gene: TRBJ1-2; CDR3nt: TGCAGCATCCTTGGGCCCCCGAAAGACCTAAGCGGTGGCTACACCTTC; CDR3aa: CSILGPPKDLSGGYTF
v_gene: TRBV6-5; abundance: .; d_gene: .; j_gene: TRBJ1-6; CDR3nt: TGTGCCAGCACCAATAGGGGGAATAATTCACCCCTCCACTTT; CDR3aa: CASTNRGNNSPLHF
v_gene: TRBV19; abundance: .; d_gene: TRBD1; j_gene: TRBJ1-2; CDR3nt: TGTGCCAGTAGTATTTTCGGACAGGGGGTTGATGGCTACACCTTC; CDR3aa: CASSIFGQGVDGYTF
v_gene: TRBV14; abundance: .; d_gene: .; j_gene: TRBJ1-1; CDR3nt: TGTGCCAGCAGCCAAGTTCAGGGTTTAGGAGCTTTCTTT; CDR3aa: CASSQVQGLGAFF
v_gene: TRBV6-1; abundance: few; d_gene: .; j_gene: TRBJ2-2; CDR3nt: TGTGCCAGCAGTAAAGACAGGACCTACACCGGGGAGCTGTTTTTT; CDR3aa: CASSKDRTYTGELFF
v_gene: TRBV6-1; abundance: .; d_gene: .; j_gene: TRBJ1-2; CDR3nt: TGTGCCAGCAGTGAAGTAACAGGCATTAACTATGGCTACACCTTC; CDR3aa: CASSEVTGINYGYTF
v_gene: TRBV6-1; abundance: .; d_gene: .; j_gene: TRBJ1-1; CDR3nt: TGTGCCAGCAGTATCCAGGGGAGGGGAGCTGAAGCTTTCTTT; CDR3aa: CASSIQGRGAEAFF
v_gene: TRBV5-1; abundance: .; d_gene: TRBD1; j_gene: TRBJ1-1; CDR3nt: TGCGCCAGCAGCCCCGGGACAGGGGGGATCATAGAAGCTTTCTTT; CDR3aa: CASSPGTGGIIEAFF
v_gene: TRBV5-1; abundance: .; d_gene: TRBD1; j_gene: TRBJ2-2; CDR3nt: TGCGCCAGCAGCTTGGAGTACAGGGGGAACACCGGGGAGCTGTTTTTT; CDR3aa: CASSLEYRGNTGELFF
v_gene: TRBV5-6; abundance: .; d_gene: .; j_gene: TRBJ1-3; CDR3nt: TGTGCCAGCAGCTTGGTCCCGGGTACGGGAAACACCATATATTTT; CDR3aa: CASSLVPGTGNTIYF
v_gene: TRBV5-1; abundance: .; d_gene: .; j_gene: TRBJ2-7; CDR3nt: TGCGCCAGCAGCCCGCACGAGCCCTACGAGCAGTACTTC; CDR3aa: CASSPHEPYEQYF
v_gene: TRBV11-2; abundance: once; d_gene: .; j_gene: TRBJ1-6; CDR3nt: TGTGCCAGCAGCGCCGGACAGCCGAATTCACCCCTCCACTTT; CDR3aa: CASSAGQPNSPLHF
v_gene: TRBV30; abundance: .; d_gene: TRBD1; j_gene: TRBJ1-6; CDR3nt: TGTGCCTGGAGTGACCAATTCAGGGGGAGCTCCTATAATTCACCCCTCCACTTT; CDR3aa: CAWSDQFRGSSYNSPLHF
v_gene: TRBV27; abundance: few; d_gene: .; j_gene: TRBJ1-6; CDR3nt: TGTGCCAGCAGTTTATCTCGGGGGGCTGGAAATTCACCCCTCCACTTT; CDR3aa: CASSLSRGAGNSPLHF
v_gene: TRBV5-4; abundance: .; d_gene: .; j_gene: TRBJ1-4; CDR3nt: TGTGCCAGCAGCTTGCAGGGACAAGAAAAACTGTTTTTT; CDR3aa: CASSLQGQEKLFF
v_gene: TRBV7-2; abundance: once; d_gene: .; j_gene: TRBJ2-7; CDR3nt: TGCGCCAGCAGCCCCGCGGGACCTCTCTACGAGCAGTACTTC; CDR3aa: CASSPAGPLYEQYF